This T cell receptor beta chain derives from a study of cytomegalovirus exposure and HLA in healthy donors. Looking at the study overall: HLA-typed donors were the source of 82 million or so unique TCRs, which an early data release held.

PCR employed 60 Vbeta and 13 Jbeta primers. The table came from immunoSEQ multiplex PCR; TCRdb's copy has only in-frame clones and leaves some out. This table has 150,000 to 200,000 clones, 75% to 90% appearing once. Healthy people donating bone marrow made up the donors. Study-wide results and caveats: According to a later analysis, most TCR beta chains associated with CMV appeared HLA-restricted. Immune exposure information comprised only CMV serostatus.

The CDR3 contains 20 residues. The ends were cut back, 5 bases at V and 4 bases at J, with 31 bases in the middle. CDR1 and CDR2 from the germline V gene are SGHRS and YFSETQ. Turning to this clone: The antigen remains undetermined.

The chain recombines TRBV5-1 with TRBJ2-1; D might be TRBD1 (6 bases). Sequencing was done on a sample of PBMCs. The receptor was derived from a young man in good health and CMV-seronegative. CDR3 DNA sequence: TGCGCCAGCAGTTACCGGGACACGCGGTATGGAAGACCTACTTACAATGAGCAGTTCTTC. Translation: CASSYRDTRYGRPTYNEQFF.